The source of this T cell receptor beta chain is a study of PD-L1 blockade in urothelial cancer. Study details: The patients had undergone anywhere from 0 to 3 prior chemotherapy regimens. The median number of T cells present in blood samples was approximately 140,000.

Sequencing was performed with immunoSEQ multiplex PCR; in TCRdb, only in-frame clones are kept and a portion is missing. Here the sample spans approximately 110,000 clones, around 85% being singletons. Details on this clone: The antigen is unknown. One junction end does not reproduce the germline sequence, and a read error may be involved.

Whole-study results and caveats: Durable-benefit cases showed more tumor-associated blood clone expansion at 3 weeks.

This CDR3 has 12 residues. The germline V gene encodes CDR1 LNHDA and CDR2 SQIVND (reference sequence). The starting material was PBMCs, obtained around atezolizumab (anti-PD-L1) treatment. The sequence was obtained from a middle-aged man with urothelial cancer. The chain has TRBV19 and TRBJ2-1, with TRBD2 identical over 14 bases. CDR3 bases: TGTGCCAGTACCGGGACTAGCGGGAGAGGGGTCTTC. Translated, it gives CASTGTSGRGVF.